This passage covers 29 T cell receptor beta chains from one sample sequenced in a study of identical twins. TCRdb reanalysed the 5' RACE reads using MiXCR and keeps one entry per CDR3 protein. The sample lists 510,000 or so distinct CDR3 sequences; nearly 15% were seen once. These data were also filed under a second study, of yellow fever vaccine responses in identical twins.

Material: CD4+ T cells sorted from blood. The receptor set was obtained from a woman younger than 35 in good health.

This clonotype appeared a few times. This rearrangement joins TRBV12-3 or TRBV12-4 to TRBJ2-3, with 7 bases fitting TRBD1. V gave up 4 bases and J gave up 0 bases; unmatched junction bases: 10. The length of the CDR3 is 17 residues. The CDR3 here is CASSSGPRDSSTDTQYF. Written as DNA, the CDR3 is TGTGCCAGCAGTTCCGGCCCCAGGGACAGCAGCACAGATACGCAGTATTTT.

This clonotype appeared a few times. V usage is TRBV5-5 and J usage is TRBJ2-7; tentatively, D is TRBD1 or TRBD2 (5 bases each). In germline, CDR1 is SGHKS, CDR2 YYEKEE (reference sequence). CDR3 length equals 17 residues. Between the trimmed V and J ends, which lost 4 bases and 7 bases, there was a span of 27 bases. The DNA for the CDR3 is TGTGCCAGCAGCCTTTTACCGTCCCGGACTCAACAGGTGGAGCAGTACTTC. Protein sequence: CASSLLPSRTQQVEQYF. The full variable domain, in which reference TRBV5-5 and TRBJ2-7 provide the parts outside the CDR3, is DAGVTQSPTHLIKTRGQQVTLRCSPISGHKSVSWYQQVLGQGPQFIFQYYEKEERGRGNFPDRFSARQFPNYSSELNVNALLLGDSALYLCASSLLPSRTQQVEQYFGPGTRLTVT.

The V gene is TRBV6-5, the J gene TRBJ2-3; no firm D call. V was shortened by 7 bases and J by 6 bases, with 8 bases between the two germline ends. CDR1 MNHEY and CDR2 SVGAGI come from the germline V gene. The length of the CDR3 is 11 residues. The DNA for the CDR3 is TGTGCCAGCACTACCGCTGATACGCAGTATTTT. Translating gives CASTTADTQYF.

This clonotype was counted between two and nine times. The chain uses TRBV3-1 and TRBJ2-7; the match to TRBD2 covers 9 bases. The CDR3 is 15 amino acids. V dropped 1 base and J dropped 0; count of bases not matched to a gene: 1. CDR1 is LGHDT and CDR2 is YNNKEL in the germline V gene (reference sequence). In DNA, the CDR3 is TGTGCCAGCAGCCAAGTTAGCGGGAGCTCCTACGAGCAGTACTTC. It specifies CASSQVSGSSYEQYF.

This rearrangement joins TRBV7-2 to TRBJ2-1; TRBD2 matches 7 bases. The CDR3 spans 16 residues. Germline CDR1 reads SGHTA; CDR2 reads FQGNSA. V shed 1 base and J 5 bases; nucleotides not matched to a gene: 8. CDR3 nucleotides: TGTGCCAGCAGCTTAGTATTTCTAGCGGTTGACAATGAGCAGTTCTTC. This translates into CASSLVFLAVDNEQFF.

This sequence joins TRBV15 and TRBJ1-5; D is uncertain. The CDR3 covers 13 residues. V was trimmed by 4 bases and J by 4 bases, leaving 8 bases between them. Germline V lookup: CDR1 LNHNV, CDR2 YYDKDF (reference sequence). CDR3 sequence (DNA): TGTGCCACCAGCACAAAACCGAATCAGCCCCAGCATTTT. This gives the protein CATSTKPNQPQHF.

V is TRBV28 and J is TRBJ2-1; 7 nucleotides align to TRBD2. The V gene's germline CDR1 is MDHEN and CDR2 SYDVKM. V dropped 6 bases and J dropped 5; count of bases not matched to a gene: 7. CDR3 length: 14 residues. The CDR3 reads CASRGLAEHNEQFF. CDR3 DNA: TGTGCCAGCAGAGGGCTAGCGGAACACAATGAGCAGTTCTTC.

This clonotype was observed a few times. The CDR3 region is CASSQGLAGGRPNNEQFF. The CDR3 nucleotides are TGTGCCAGCAGCCAAGGGCTAGCGGGGGGGCGGCCGAACAATGAGCAGTTCTTC. The chain uses TRBV4-2 and TRBJ2-1, with TRBD2 matching over 12 bases. The V segment lost 1 base and the J segment 5 bases; nucleotides outside the gene matches: 9. CDR1 LGHNA and CDR2 YNFKEQ come from the germline V gene. This CDR3 spans 18 amino acids.

The chain has TRBV20-1 and TRBJ2-5, with 7 bases that match TRBD1. Germline CDR1 DFQATT, CDR2 SNEGSKA (reference sequence). The CDR3 is 14 amino acids. V gave up 6 bases and J gave up 2 bases; unmatched junction bases: 9. The CDR3: CSAIPPGQQETQYF. The CDR3 DNA is TGCAGTGCCATACCTCCGGGACAGCAAGAGACCCAGTACTTC.

This clonotype was detected only a few times. DNA for the CDR3: TGTGCCAGCAGTGGAGATAGATCTAACTATGGCTACACCTTC. This translates into CASSGDRSNYGYTF. This rearrangement joins TRBV2 to TRBJ1-2; no definite D call. V dropped 4 bases and J dropped 0 bases, with 9 bases sitting between them. CDR3 length: 14 amino acids. Germline V gene sequence: CDR1 SNHLY, CDR2 FYNNEI.

The V call is TRBV24-1, the J call TRBJ2-2; 8 positions match TRBD1. The V segment lost 8 bases and the J segment 5 bases; nucleotides outside the gene matches: 6. The CDR3 covers 14 residues. CDR1 KGHDR and CDR2 SFDVKD come from the germline V gene. The DNA of the CDR3 is TGTGCCACCACCGGGACAGGAGGGACCGGGGAGCTGTTTTTT. Translating it yields CATTGTGGTGELFF.

The chain combines TRBV20-1 with TRBJ1-1, with D possibly TRBD1 on 6 matching bases. Germline V gene sequence: CDR1 DFQATT, CDR2 SNEGSKA (reference sequence). Trimming removed 5 bases from V and 2 bases from J, with 12 bases in between. This CDR3 has 13 residues. The CDR3 is CSALQGTNTEAFF. CDR3 sequence (DNA): TGCAGTGCTTTACAGGGAACCAACACTGAAGCTTTCTTT.

This clonotype showed up just a few times. The rearrangement uses TRBV3-1 and TRBJ2-7; 7 nucleotides line up with TRBD2. Germline CDR1 LGHDT, CDR2 YNNKEL (reference sequence). V dropped 2 bases and J dropped 2; count of bases not matched to a gene: 6. The CDR3 length is 15 residues. The chain's CDR3 is CASSQRLAATYEQYF. As DNA, the CDR3 is TGTGCCAGCAGCCAAAGACTAGCTGCCACCTACGAGCAGTACTTC.

V and J are TRBV5-6 and TRBJ2-7; D is undetermined. This CDR3 comprises 13 residues. V was trimmed by 2 bases and J by 6 bases, leaving 12 bases between them. The germline CDR1 and CDR2 sequences are SGHDT and YYEEEE. CDR3 bases: TGTGCCAGCAGCTTCGGGCGGCAGTTCGAGCAGTACGTC. Protein product: CASSFGRQFEQYV.

This clonotype has only a few counts. This rearrangement joins TRBV4-1 to TRBJ2-3, with a weak D call TRBD2 (7 bases). This CDR3 contains 19 residues. Germline lookup yields CDR1 MGHRA and CDR2 YSYEKL. Trimming took off 3 bases at V and 3 bases at J, with 25 bases between the two ends. CDR3 nucleotides: TGCGCCAGCAGCCACCCTGCCCCCGGTCAGGGGAGGGTGACAGATACGCAGTATTTT. It encodes CASSHPAPGQGRVTDTQYF.

The chain recombines TRBV20-1 with TRBJ2-6, with TRBD2 as a possible D gene (6 bases). This CDR3 contains 19 residues. Germline assignment: CDR1 DFQATT and CDR2 SNEGSKA (reference sequence). V dropped 2 bases and J dropped 0 bases, with 20 bases sitting between them. CDR3 loop: CSARNPAEGLNSGANVLTF. Written as DNA, the CDR3 is TGCAGTGCTAGAAATCCGGCGGAGGGGCTTAACTCTGGGGCCAACGTCCTGACTTTC.

The gene calls are TRBV6-4 and TRBJ2-7; 9 nucleotides line up with TRBD2. The CDR3 length is 14 residues. V was clipped by 3 bases and J by 2 bases; unmatched bases: 2. Germline V gene data show CDR1 as MRHNA and CDR2 as SNTAGT. CDR3 amino acids: CASSETSGPYEQYF. CDR3 nucleotide sequence: TGTGCCAGCAGTGAGACTAGCGGCCCCTACGAGCAGTACTTC.

This chain connects TRBV6-1 to TRBJ1-1, with 8 nucleotides matching TRBD1. Germline assignment: CDR1 MNHNS and CDR2 SASEGT. V shed 6 bases, J shed 3 bases, and the junction held 6 bases outside the gene matches. The CDR3 extends over 14 amino acids. CDR3 in DNA: TGTGCCAGCAGATTGGACAGGGCTGACACTGAAGCTTTCTTT. Translated: CASRLDRADTEAFF.

The rearrangement uses TRBV24-1 and TRBJ2-3; perhaps TRBD2 as D (5 bases). The CDR3 totals 15 residues. Germline V gives CDR1 KGHDR, CDR2 SFDVKD. V was clipped by 2 bases and J by 3 bases, with 11 bases between them. CDR3 DNA: TGTGCCACCAGTGATTCGGAAGGGAGAACAGATACGCAGTATTTT. This codes for CATSDSEGRTDTQYF.

This clonotype was detected many times. The chain carries TRBV10-3 and TRBJ1-1; D might be TRBD1 (5 bases). Trimming pared 3 bases from V and 1 base from J, leaving 6 bases between. CDR3 length: 13 amino acids. In germline, CDR1 is ENHRY, CDR2 SYGVKD. The CDR3 here is CAISERGNTEAFF. DNA of the CDR3: TGTGCCATCAGTGAAAGGGGGAACACTGAAGCTTTCTTT.

The chain combines TRBV10-3 with TRBJ2-1, with D perhaps matching TRBD1 or TRBD2 (5 bases each). Germline CDR1 and CDR2: ENHRY and SYGVKD. The CDR3 consists of 14 residues. The germline V and J ends were trimmed by 6 bases and 4 bases, with 13 bases remaining between them. The CDR3: CAISPRDQYNEQFF. In nucleotides, the CDR3 is TGTGCCATCAGCCCTAGGGACCAATACAATGAGCAGTTCTTC.

The rearrangement links TRBV6-1 to TRBJ1-1; 9 bases agree with TRBD1. Germline V gives CDR1 MNHNS, CDR2 SASEGT. The V and J ends lost 7 bases and 3 bases, in that order; junction bases with no gene match: 9. This CDR3 contains 15 residues. CDR3: CASNPTGGRHTEAFF. CDR3 bases: TGTGCCAGCAACCCAACAGGGGGCAGGCACACTGAAGCTTTCTTT.

The genes are TRBV10-3 and TRBJ1-4; D remains ambiguous. Between the trimmed V and J ends, which lost 0 bases and 1 base, there was a span of 6 bases. The CDR3 loop spans 15 amino acids. CDR1 and CDR2 (germline): ENHRY, SYGVKD. The CDR3 here is CAISESVGTNEKLFF. DNA of the CDR3: TGTGCCATCAGTGAGTCAGTGGGAACTAATGAAAAACTGTTTTTT.

CDR3 coding DNA: TGCGCCAGCAGCTTGTCTAGCGGGGGGGCAGATACGCAGTATTTT. Translation: CASSLSSGGADTQYF. The V gene is TRBV5-1, the J gene TRBJ2-3; TRBD2 aligns across 12 bases. The CDR3 spans 15 residues. Trimming at V came to 1 base and at J to 4 bases, leaving 1 base not matched to a gene. Germline CDR1 reads SGHRS; CDR2 reads YFSETQ.

This clonotype was detected a few times. This chain's CDR3 is CASSIRMDRTGELFF. The CDR3 nucleotides read TGTGCCAGCAGCATTCGAATGGACAGGACCGGGGAGCTGTTTTTT. This rearrangement joins TRBV9 to TRBJ2-2, with TRBD1 matching 7 bases. The ends lost 4 bases at V and 5 bases at J; junction bases unmatched: 8. Germline V CDR1 and CDR2: SGDLS, YYNGEE. The CDR3 extends over 15 amino acids.

This clonotype was seen repeatedly, ten times or more. The chain recombines TRBV7-2 with TRBJ2-1; no definite D call. CDR3 length: 12 amino acids. Trimming removed 2 bases at V and 10 bases at J, with 9 bases between. CDR1 and CDR2 (germline): SGHTA, FQGNSA. Written as DNA, the CDR3 is TGTGCCAGCAGCTTATCTGGGATCGAGCAGTTCTTC. It translates to CASSLSGIEQFF.

This clonotype was recorded many times. The rearrangement uses TRBV5-1 and TRBJ1-5, with 10 bases that match TRBD1. This CDR3 has 13 residues. Looked up from germline, CDR1 is SGHRS and CDR2 is YFSETQ. The J segment lost 7 bases and the V segment lost 4 bases, leaving 2 bases of the junction unmatched. CDR3 region: CASSRDRGQPQHF. CDR3 DNA sequence: TGCGCCAGCAGCAGGGACAGGGGCCAGCCCCAGCATTTT.

This clonotype was seen more than once but under ten times. A much more abundant neighbour one base away suggests this may be a read error. J is TRBJ1-1 and V is TRBV2; D ambiguous. Germline CDR1 is SNHLY and CDR2 is FYNNEI. Deletions cut 4 bases from V and 3 bases from J, with 3 bases between. CDR3 size: 11 residues. This chain's CDR3 is CASSVYTEAFF. DNA for the CDR3: TGTGCCAGCAGTGTCTACACTGAAGCTTTCTTT.

This clonotype was observed a handful of times. This rearrangement joins TRBV11-2 to TRBJ2-1; 16 nucleotides line up with TRBD2. CDR1 SGHAT and CDR2 FQNNGV come from the germline V gene. Trimming removed 2 bases from V and 2 bases from J; junction bases left unmatched: 9. CDR3 length: 20 amino acids. CDR3 protein: CASSLPTGGTSGGAYNEQFF. For the CDR3, the DNA is TGTGCCAGCAGCTTACCCACGGGTGGGACTAGCGGGGGGGCCTACAATGAGCAGTTCTTC. Using reference TRBV11-2 and TRBJ2-1 for the parts outside the CDR3, the full variable domain is EAGVAQSPRYKIIEKRQSVAFWCNPISGHATLYWYQQILGQGPKLLIQFQNNGVVDDSQLPKDRFSAERLKGVDSTLKIQPAKLEDSAVYLCASSLPTGGTSGGAYNEQFFGPGTRLTVL.